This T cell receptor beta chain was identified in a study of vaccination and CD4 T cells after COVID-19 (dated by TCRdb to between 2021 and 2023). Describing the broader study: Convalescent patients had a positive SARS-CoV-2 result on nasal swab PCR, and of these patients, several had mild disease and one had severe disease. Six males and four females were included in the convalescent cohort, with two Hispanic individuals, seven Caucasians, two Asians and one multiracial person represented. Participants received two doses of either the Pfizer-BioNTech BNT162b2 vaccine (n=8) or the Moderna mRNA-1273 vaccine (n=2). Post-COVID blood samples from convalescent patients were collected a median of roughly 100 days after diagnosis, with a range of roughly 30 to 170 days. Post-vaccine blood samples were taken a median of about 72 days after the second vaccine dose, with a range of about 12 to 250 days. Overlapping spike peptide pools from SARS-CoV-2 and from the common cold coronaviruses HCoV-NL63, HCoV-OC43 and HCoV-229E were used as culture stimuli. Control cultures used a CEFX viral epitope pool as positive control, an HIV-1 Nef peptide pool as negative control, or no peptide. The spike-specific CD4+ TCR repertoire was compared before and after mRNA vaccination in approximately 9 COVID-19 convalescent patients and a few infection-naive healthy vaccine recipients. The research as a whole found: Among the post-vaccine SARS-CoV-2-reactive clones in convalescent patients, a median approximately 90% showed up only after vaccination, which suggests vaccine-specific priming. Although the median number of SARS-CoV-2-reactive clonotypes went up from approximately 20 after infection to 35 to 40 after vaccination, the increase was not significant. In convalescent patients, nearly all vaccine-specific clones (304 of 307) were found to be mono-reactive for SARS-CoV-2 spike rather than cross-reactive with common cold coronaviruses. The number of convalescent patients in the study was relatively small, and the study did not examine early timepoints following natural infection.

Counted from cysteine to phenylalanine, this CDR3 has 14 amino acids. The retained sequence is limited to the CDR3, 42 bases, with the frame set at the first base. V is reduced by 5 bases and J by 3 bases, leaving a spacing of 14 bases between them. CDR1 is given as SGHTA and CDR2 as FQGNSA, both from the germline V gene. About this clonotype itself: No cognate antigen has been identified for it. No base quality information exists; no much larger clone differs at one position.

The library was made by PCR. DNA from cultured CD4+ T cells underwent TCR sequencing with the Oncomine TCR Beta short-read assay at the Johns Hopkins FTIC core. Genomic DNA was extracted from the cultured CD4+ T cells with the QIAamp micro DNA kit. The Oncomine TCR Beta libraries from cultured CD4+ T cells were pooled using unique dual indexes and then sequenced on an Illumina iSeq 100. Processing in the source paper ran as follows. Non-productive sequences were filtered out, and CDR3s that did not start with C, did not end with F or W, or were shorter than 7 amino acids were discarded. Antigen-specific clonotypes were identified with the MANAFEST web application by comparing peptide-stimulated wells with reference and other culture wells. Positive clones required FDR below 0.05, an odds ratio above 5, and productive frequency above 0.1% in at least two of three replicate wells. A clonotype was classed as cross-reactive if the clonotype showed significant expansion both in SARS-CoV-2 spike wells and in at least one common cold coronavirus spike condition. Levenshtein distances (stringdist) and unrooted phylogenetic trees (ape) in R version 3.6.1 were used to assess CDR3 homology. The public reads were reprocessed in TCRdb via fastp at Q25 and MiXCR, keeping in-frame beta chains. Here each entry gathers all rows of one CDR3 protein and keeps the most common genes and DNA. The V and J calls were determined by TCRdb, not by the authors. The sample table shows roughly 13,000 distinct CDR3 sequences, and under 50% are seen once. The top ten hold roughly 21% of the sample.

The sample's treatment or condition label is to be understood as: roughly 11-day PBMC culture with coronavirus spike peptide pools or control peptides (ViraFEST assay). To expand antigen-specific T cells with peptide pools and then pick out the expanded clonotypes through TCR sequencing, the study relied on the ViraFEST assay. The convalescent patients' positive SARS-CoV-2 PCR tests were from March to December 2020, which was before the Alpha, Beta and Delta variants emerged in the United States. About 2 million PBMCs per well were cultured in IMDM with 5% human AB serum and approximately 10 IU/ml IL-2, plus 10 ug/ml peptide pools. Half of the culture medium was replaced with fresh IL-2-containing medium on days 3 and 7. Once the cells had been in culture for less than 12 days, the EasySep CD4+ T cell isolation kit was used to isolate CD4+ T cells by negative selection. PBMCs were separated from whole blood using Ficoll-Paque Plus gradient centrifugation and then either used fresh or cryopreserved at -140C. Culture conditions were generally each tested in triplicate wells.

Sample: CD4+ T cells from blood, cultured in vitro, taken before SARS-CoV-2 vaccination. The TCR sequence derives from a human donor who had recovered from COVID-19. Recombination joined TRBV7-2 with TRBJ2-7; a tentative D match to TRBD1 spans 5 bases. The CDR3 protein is CASSPRAGNYEQYF. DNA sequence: TGTGCCAGCAGCCCTAGGGCAGGGAACTACGAGCAGTACTTC. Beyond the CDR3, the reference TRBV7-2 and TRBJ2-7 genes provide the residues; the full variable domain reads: GAGVSQSPSNKVTEKGKDVELRCDPISGHTALYWYRQSLGQGLEFLIYFQGNSAPDKSGLPSDRFSAERTGGSVSTLTIQRTQQEDSAVYLCASSPRAGNYEQYFGPGTRLTVT.